This T cell receptor beta chain came from a study of blood T cell repertoires in COVID-19. Overall study: The origin of the acute and convalescent COVID-19 samples was the United States, Italy and Spain. PBMCs, B-cell-depleted T cells, or T cells provided the cDNA or gDNA that made up the material.

Germline V gene sequence: CDR1 SGDLS, CDR2 YYNGEE. This CDR3 comprises 15 residues. V lost 0 bases to trimming and J lost 3 bases; unmatched junction nucleotides: 4. The authors' processing: Amplified reference gene primers provided the basis for estimating nucleated cell counts. Profiled with immunoSEQ multiplex PCR; TCRdb holds only in-frame clones, not every one. V and J calls and clone size come straight from that table; D and trimming were deduced from the DNA. The table lists 200,000 to 250,000 clones, almost 90% of them singletons, with more than 1.4% in the top ten. Input material: peripheral blood. The rearrangement links TRBV9 to TRBJ1-2; 8 bases agree with TRBD1. This clonotype was sampled from a man aged 18 to 29 with active or convalescent COVID-19. CDR3 bases: TGTGCCAGCAGCGTAGCAAACAGGGGGGACTATGGCTACACCTTC. Its protein is CASSVANRGDYGYTF.